A selection of T cell receptor beta chains follows, all from one sample in a study of blood T cell repertoires in COVID-19. Method: immunoSEQ multiplex PCR; TCRdb's copy keeps in-frame clones and lacks some. The sample lists roughly 200,000 clones; roughly 86% were seen once. Source material: peripheral blood. The origin of the receptors is a man in his forties or fifties with active or convalescent COVID-19. CDR3s include the opening cysteine and the closing phenylalanine or tryptophan. The size entry is marked missing in some rows and otherwise reads once, few, many or a size class.

cdr3_aa | v_call | clone_size | j_call
CATSGTTGRGEQYF | TRBV24-1 | . | TRBJ2-7
CASSRPGQGNGYTF | TRBV14 | few | TRBJ1-2
CASSGTRNSYNEQFF | TRBV3-1/TRBV3-2 | . | TRBJ2-1
CASSQLPGQGLHEQYF | TRBV4-1 | . | TRBJ2-7
CASSYRNRYYEQYF | TRBV6-5 | . | TRBJ2-7
CASSQDPIFGQGSGYTF | TRBV4-1 | . | TRBJ1-2
CASSKGEDGELFF | TRBV21-1 | . | TRBJ2-2
CATTGQSFPSGNTIYF | TRBV28 | . | TRBJ1-3
CASTRTGGTEAFF | TRBV25-1 | once | TRBJ1-1
CAWSGDRDSYGYTF | TRBV30 | . | TRBJ1-2
CASGLPGWYEQYF | TRBV12-5 | . | TRBJ2-7
CASSLGTGYEQYF | TRBV7-8 | . | TRBJ2-7
CASSGPGGEAFF | TRBV6-4 | . | TRBJ1-1
CASSSSGPDTQYF | TRBV7-6 | once | TRBJ2-3
CSVGAMANIQYF | TRBV29-1 | . | TRBJ2-4
CATSREGARGSYEQYF | TRBV15 | . | TRBJ2-7
CASSQEERGAPDTQYF | TRBV4-1 | . | TRBJ2-3
CASQFAYNSPLHF | TRBV2 | once | TRBJ1-6
CASSLQRGGSTDTQYF | TRBV7-9 | . | TRBJ2-3
CAWSRSPEGYTF | TRBV30 | once | TRBJ1-2
CASSPPPGYEQYF | TRBV18 | . | TRBJ2-7
CASSLARGRGTYEQYF | TRBV7-2 | once | TRBJ2-7
CASSTGPREKLFF | TRBV4-1 | . | TRBJ1-4
CASGGTDYSNYGYTF | TRBV6-5 | few | TRBJ1-2
CASSQGSGGARTGELFF | TRBV14 | . | TRBJ2-2